This T cell receptor beta chain stems from a study of shared clonotypes between healthy human individuals (dated by TCRdb to 2018 to 2021). Context from the whole study: A couple of women and a few men aged 18 to 49 years were included in the cohort. Each donor's leukapheresis produced roughly between roughly 0.9 and 9 billion PBMCs. To estimate repertoire size and how much clonotypes are shared between individuals, the study performed deep sequencing of blood TCR repertoires from about five healthy adults. Libraries were prepared and TCR repertoires were sequenced by different laboratories using diverse techniques, in order to increase sequencing depth and limit assay-specific biases. For each donor, CD4 naive and CD4 memory were each given three plates, CD8 naive was given two plates, and CD8 memory was given one plate.

Using the deep immunoSEQ assay, TCR CDR3 regions were amplified from genomic DNA by multiplex PCR. Extracted genomic DNA from each cell subset was distributed evenly across all wells of several immunoSEQ 96-well plates, and each plate was treated as a replicate. For sorted subsets, each replicate PCR was loaded with about 200 ng genomic DNA, equivalent to about 30,000 T cell genomes. Purified libraries were measured with a Qubit 3.0 fluorometer, size-checked on a Bioanalyzer 2100, and measured again with the KAPA Library Quantification kit. Every immunoSEQ 96-well plate was sequenced on a separate single-read 150-cycle Illumina NextSeq 550 flow cell. In the source study's methods: Because the immunoSEQ output included only junctional sequences and no quality scores, the filtering could not be the same as the filtering used for full-length reads. To assign V/J genes and CDR3, sequences were annotated against IMGT germline references using PyIR, a Python wrapper for IgBLAST v1.9. Any read was removed if the V/J assignment was weak (E-value above 1e-6), the CDR3 was missing, or the read contained stop codons, out-of-frame junctions, or ambiguous translated residues. V3J clonotypes were defined as sequences sharing the same inferred V gene, J gene, and CDR3 amino acid sequence. The percentage overlap between two repertoires was calculated by dividing the number of shared unique clonotypes by the size of the smaller repertoire. Richness of each repertoire was evaluated using RTK rarefaction, the Chao1 estimator, and Recon v2.1 estimates of unobserved clonotypes. OLGA was used to compute generation probabilities for all TCRbeta clonotypes that the gDNA method yielded from several donors. Imported from immuneACCESS, the table was reduced by TCRdb to in-frame sequences with V and J called. These copies leave out some clones; in studies compared against another copy, an unresolved V gene accounts for under half, and the cause of the remainder is not known. That table furnishes V, J and clone size, whereas the DNA furnished D and trimming. Present in this sample are over 1.4 million clones, more than 95% of which were seen just once. The ten largest clones add up to roughly 1.1% of the sample.

Findings and caveats that apply to the study as a whole: Based on pairwise subsampling, the degree of clonotype sharing among donors was expected to be affected by sequencing depth. Sharing across four donors was observed for around 5% of naive CD4, over 3% of naive CD8, 2% to 2.5% of memory CD4, and roughly 0.4% of memory CD8 clonotypes. Sampling was limited to blood, and TCR repertoires in tissue likely differ from TCR repertoires in blood. Incomplete sequencing was indicated by rarefaction of sorted-subset datasets, despite the large sequencing depth. Naive subsets generally had larger estimated clonotype richness than memory subsets. Compared with non-shared clonotypes, the clonotypes found in all four sorted-subset donors had higher generation probabilities. The small number of donors limited the genetic and exposure-history diversity represented.

With regard to this clone: Its recognized antigen is unknown. The input lacks base qualities; no much larger clone sits a single base away.

The donors were healthy, HIV-negative adults with no recently reported acute infections or vaccinations. Only Caucasian adults living in Nashville, Tennessee, USA were represented among the donors. CD4+ T cells were enriched through magnetic negative selection, after which naive cells were positively selected on CD45RA and the remaining negative fraction served as the memory subset. Blood was obtained by leukapheresis, after which PBMCs were separated by Ficoll-Histopaque density gradient centrifugation and cryopreserved in liquid nitrogen vapor phase. Analytical flow cytometry was used to check the purity and quantity of each magnetically sorted T cell population. Genomic DNA was isolated from every sorted fraction and measured by UV absorbance on a Nanodrop 2000c. The CDR3 holds 18 amino acids from the cysteine to the phenylalanine. Only CDR3 DNA remains: 54 bases, in frame from the first base. For CDR1 and CDR2, the germline V gene lists SGHTA and FQGTGA. Germline trimming: 5 bases from V, 4 bases from J; junction bases outside gene matches: 14.

The TCR comes from a man aged 25-40 years in good health. The sequence joins TRBV7-3 to TRBJ2-3; TRBD1 matches 11 bases in the middle. Sequenced: naive CD4+ T cells sorted from blood. Reading the label with the study, this specimen's cell subset or site is: CD45RA+ positively selected. CDR3 region: CASSPLRAGQGVADTQYF. DNA sequence: TGTGCCAGCAGCCCACTAAGAGCGGGACAGGGGGTGGCAGATACGCAGTATTTT.